Shown below are 27 T cell receptor beta chains from a single sample sequenced in a study of T-cell reconstitution after alpha-beta-depleted transplantation in children. TCRbeta library construction was performed incorporating unique molecular identifiers. TCRdb reprocessed the PCR reads with MiXCR, giving one entry per CDR3 protein. The sample shows 75,000 to 100,000 distinct CDR3 sequences, 8% to 9% of them seen only once. The sequenced sample was PBMCs from the stem cell graft donor, obtained from the stem cell graft. All receptors come from a human donor who donated a stem cell graft to a child with congenital amegakaryocytic thrombocytopenia.

This clonotype occurred many times. This chain links TRBV15 with TRBJ2-7; D is uncertain. Germline CDR1 is LNHNV and CDR2 is YYDKDF (reference sequence). This CDR3 contains 15 residues. V lost 0 bases, J lost 0 bases, and 9 bases lay in between. The CDR3 region has the DNA TGTGCCACCAGCAGAGAATACATGAGCTCCTACGAGCAGTACTTC. Protein sequence: CATSREYMSSYEQYF.

This clonotype showed up many times. The chain combines TRBV12-3 or TRBV12-4 with TRBJ1-1; tentative D call: TRBD1 (6 bases). The CDR3 length is 13 residues. Trimming pared 6 bases from V and 10 bases from J, leaving 18 bases between. For the CDR3, the DNA is TGTGCCAGCAGCCCGACCGGACAGTCGGGAGCTTTCTTT. This encodes CASSPTGQSGAFF.

The rearrangement joins TRBV12-3 or TRBV12-4 to TRBJ1-2, with no clear D. The CDR3 loop spans 15 amino acids. V was shortened by 5 bases and J by 2 bases, with 15 bases between the two germline ends. The CDR3 sequence is CASSLHDMINYGYTF. The CDR3 DNA follows: TGTGCCAGCAGTCTCCACGACATGATCAACTATGGCTACACCTTC.

This clonotype occurred a few times. This sequence joins TRBV11-3 and TRBJ2-3; D uncertain. Trimming shortened V by 1 base and J by 0 bases, and 11 bases separated the two germline ends. The CDR3 sequence is 16 residues long. Germline V gives CDR1 SGHNT, CDR2 YENEEA. CDR3 nucleotides: TGTGCCAGCAGCTTAGGATTGTCACCTAGCACAGATACGCAGTATTTT. Encoded protein: CASSLGLSPSTDTQYF.

The sample holds many counts of this clonotype. The CDR3 DNA reads as TGTGCCACCAGCAGAGATAGGTCACCCCTCCACTTT. It codes for CATSRDRSPLHF. The chain links TRBV15 to TRBJ1-6; D ambiguous. Germline-derived CDR1 and CDR2 are LNHNV and YYDKDF (reference sequence). The CDR3 is made up of 12 amino acids. Trimming stripped 0 bases from V and 10 bases from J, with 4 bases between.

There are many counts of this clonotype. The chain joins TRBV5-1 to TRBJ2-1, with a weak D call TRBD1 (6 bases). Germline CDR1 reads SGHRS; CDR2 reads YFSETQ. The V gene lost 4 bases and the J gene lost 3 bases, with 17 bases spanning the gap. There are 16 residues in the CDR3. The CDR3 is CASSGPYRDNYNEQFF. The CDR3 coding sequence is TGCGCCAGCAGCGGTCCATACAGGGACAACTACAATGAGCAGTTCTTC.

This clonotype came up many times. This chain connects TRBV7-2 to TRBJ2-4; TRBD2 is a possible D gene (5 bases). Trimming pared 1 base from V and 1 base from J, leaving 8 bases between. Germline V gives CDR1 SGHTA, CDR2 FQGNSA. The CDR3 is 15 amino acids. The CDR3: CASSLGLAAKNIQYF. CDR3 coding DNA: TGTGCCAGCAGCTTAGGGCTAGCCGCCAAAAACATTCAGTACTTC.

Ten or more counts support this clonotype. The chain couples TRBV7-2 to TRBJ1-6; D uncertain. The CDR3 totals 13 residues. V was trimmed by 4 bases and J by 9 bases, leaving 10 bases between them. Germline V gene data show CDR1 as SGHTA and CDR2 as FQGNSA. The CDR3 bases are TGTGCCAGCAGCTCCGTGGGTGCTTCACCCCTCCACTTT. Amino acid sequence: CASSSVGASPLHF.

This clonotype came up many times. The rearrangement joins TRBV25-1 to TRBJ2-1, with 12 nucleotides matching TRBD2. This CDR3 has 16 residues. Germline V gene lookup returns CDR1 MGHDK and CDR2 SYGVNS. V shed 6 bases and J 5 bases; nucleotides not matched to a gene: 8. The CDR3 spells CASRLTSGGNHNEQFF. Here the CDR3 DNA reads TGTGCCAGCAGGTTGACTAGCGGGGGCAATCACAATGAGCAGTTCTTC.

This clonotype was seen ten or more times. The chain links TRBV9 to TRBJ2-1; D might be TRBD2 (6 bases). The length of the CDR3 is 14 residues. Germline CDR1 SGDLS, CDR2 YYNGEE. Trimming took off 3 bases at V and 8 bases at J, with 15 bases between the two ends. The CDR3 region has the DNA TGTGCCAGCAGCGCCCTAGCGTCTCAGGATGAGCAGTTCTTC. It yields the protein CASSALASQDEQFF.

The chain links TRBV20-1 to TRBJ1-4; maybe TRBD1 (5 bases). Germline V gene lookup returns CDR1 DFQATT and CDR2 SNEGSKA (reference sequence). The CDR3 length is 14 residues. Trimming shortened V by 5 bases and J by 8 bases, and 18 bases separated the two germline ends. In DNA form, the CDR3 reads TGCAGTGCTCCCCCTGGGGCGGCGGGGGAAAAACTGTTTTTT. Its translation is CSAPPGAAGEKLFF.

Many counts were recorded for this clonotype. The V and J genes are TRBV6-5 and TRBJ1-1, with D possibly TRBD1 on 6 matching bases. Germline V gives CDR1 MNHEY, CDR2 SVGAGI. The CDR3 length is 14 residues. The germline V and J ends were trimmed by 6 bases and 6 bases, with 17 bases remaining between them. The CDR3 DNA follows: TGTGCCAGCAGCGCACAAAGGGGGGATCCTGAAGCTTTCTTT. Residues: CASSAQRGDPEAFF.

This clonotype was observed at least ten times. This sequence joins TRBV7-2 and TRBJ2-7, with 14 bases aligning to TRBD2. CDR1 and CDR2 (germline): SGHTA, FQGNSA. The CDR3 has 15 residues. Germline trimming cut 4 bases from V and 3 bases from J; bases unmatched to any gene: 2. The CDR3 sequence: CASSWGTSGGYEQYF. CDR3 in DNA: TGTGCCAGCAGCTGGGGGACTAGCGGGGGCTACGAGCAGTACTTC.

This clonotype occurred many times. The V and J genes are TRBV19 and TRBJ2-1; 13 bases are shared with TRBD2. CDR3 length: 14 residues. The germline V gene encodes CDR1 LNHDA and CDR2 SQIVND (reference sequence). The J segment lost 12 bases and the V segment lost 8 bases, leaving 10 bases of the junction unmatched. The CDR3 reads CASSGLAGESVQFF. The CDR3 nucleotides are TGTGCCAGTTCAGGACTAGCGGGAGAGAGTGTGCAGTTCTTC.

The table lists this clonotype with many counts. This chain connects TRBV5-1 to TRBJ1-2; tentative D call: TRBD1 (6 bases). Germline V gene data show CDR1 as SGHRS and CDR2 as YFSETQ. The V end was cut by 0 bases, the J end by 4 bases, with 19 bases between. The CDR3 has 17 amino acids. CDR3 coding DNA: TGCGCCAGCAGCTTGGACCCGGACAGTCGTATGATCTATGGCTACACCTTC. This gives the protein CASSLDPDSRMIYGYTF.

This clonotype was recorded many times. This chain connects TRBV5-1 to TRBJ2-6; D is unclear. Germline CDR1 reads SGHRS; CDR2 reads YFSETQ. Trimming left V 0 bases short and J 0 bases short, with 4 bases between. The CDR3 is 15 amino acids. DNA of the CDR3: TGCGCCAGCAGCTTGGACATCTCTGGGGCCAACGTCCTGACTTTC. Its protein product is CASSLDISGANVLTF.

In its sample, this clonotype was seen many times. The rearrangement links TRBV20-1 to TRBJ2-1; D not certain. The CDR3 is made up of 12 amino acids. Trimming cost V 3 bases and J 8 bases, with 11 bases left between them. The germline gives CDR1 DFQATT, CDR2 SNEGSKA (reference sequence). CDR3 DNA: TGCAGTGCTAGTTCCACATTTGATGAGCAGTTCTTC. The encoded protein is CSASSTFDEQFF.

The V call is TRBV11-3, the J call TRBJ2-5; D possibly corresponds to TRBD2 (5 bases). Germline lookup yields CDR1 SGHNT and CDR2 YENEEA. The CDR3 extends over 15 amino acids. The ends were cut back, 5 bases at V and 2 bases at J, with 15 bases in the middle. In nucleotides, the CDR3 is TGTGCCAGCAGCGTAGGACGACGGGATCAAGAGACCCAGTACTTC. As protein: CASSVGRRDQETQYF.

This clonotype was found many times. The chain is built from TRBV7-9 and TRBJ1-1, with TRBD1 as a possible D gene (6 bases). The germline V gene encodes CDR1 SEHNR and CDR2 FQNEAQ (reference sequence). This CDR3 is 17 amino acids long. Trimming stripped 4 bases from V and 3 bases from J, with 21 bases between. This CDR3 is CASSSHRHREWDTEAFF. In DNA, the CDR3 is TGTGCCAGCAGCTCCCATCGGCACAGGGAGTGGGACACTGAAGCTTTCTTT.

With regard to this clonotype: The junction and the germline gene differ at one end; a read error may be behind it. CDR3: CASSLGGQNYGYPF. In DNA form, the CDR3 reads TGCGCCAGCAGCTTGGGGGGACAGAACTATGGCTACCCCTTC. This sequence joins TRBV5-1 and TRBJ1-2, with 7 bases matching TRBD1. Germline CDR1 SGHRS, CDR2 YFSETQ. There are 14 residues in the CDR3. The entire variable domain, with the rest obtained from reference TRBV5-1 and TRBJ1-2, is as follows: KAGVTQTPRYLIKTRGQQVTLSCSPISGHRSVSWYQQTPGQGLQFLFEYFSETQRNKGNFPGRFSGRQFSNSRSEMNVSTLELGDSALYLCASSLGGQNYGYPFGSGTRLTVV.

This clonotype was detected ten times or more. The chain employs TRBV20-1 and TRBJ2-1, with TRBD1 matching 8 bases. Losses at the gene ends were 0 bases for V and 2 bases for J; bases not matched to a gene: 9. From germline, CDR1 is DFQATT and CDR2 SNEGSKA (reference sequence). The CDR3 contains 17 residues. As DNA, the CDR3 is TGCAGTGCTAGAGACCTAACCGGGACAGGCACCTACAATGAGCAGTTCTTC. As protein: CSARDLTGTGTYNEQFF.

In its sample, this clonotype was seen many times. The chain recombines TRBV28 with TRBJ1-5; unclear D gene. V was pared by 2 bases and J by 0 bases, with 8 bases between. Germline V gene lookup returns CDR1 MDHEN and CDR2 SYDVKM. The length of the CDR3 is 15 residues. CDR3 protein: CASSLPGYSNQPQHF. DNA for the CDR3: TGTGCCAGCAGTTTACCAGGCTATAGCAATCAGCCCCAGCATTTT.

Comments on this clonotype: A single base separates this from a much larger clone, so it may be a read error. This chain joins TRBV5-1 and TRBJ1-1; the D gene is possibly TRBD1 (6 bases). The germline V gene has CDR1 SGHRS and CDR2 YFSETQ. Trimming shortened V by 5 bases and J by 6 bases, and 26 bases separated the two germline ends. This CDR3 spans 17 amino acids. The CDR3 here is CASSPAGGGIGDSEAFF. The CDR3 nucleotides read TGCGCCAGCAGTCCGGCCGGGGGCGGTATCGGGGACTCTGAAGCTTTCTTT.

This clonotype was counted ten times or more. The chain uses TRBV12-3 or TRBV12-4 and TRBJ1-5; D ambiguous. There are 14 residues in the CDR3. Between the trimmed V and J ends, which lost 3 bases and 5 bases, there was a span of 11 bases. CDR3 residues: CASSFLYGDQPQHF. The CDR3 coding sequence is TGTGCCAGCAGTTTCTTGTATGGAGATCAGCCCCAGCATTTT.

This clonotype was observed many times. The rearrangement links TRBV18 to TRBJ1-2; D is unresolved. Germline CDR1 is KGHSH and CDR2 is LQKENI. V lost 1 base to trimming and J lost 0 bases, with 12 bases between them. The CDR3 has 16 amino acids. The DNA of the CDR3 is TGTGCCAGCTCACCACGGCAGCCTTTAGCTAACTATGGCTACACCTTC. This encodes CASSPRQPLANYGYTF.

This clonotype was counted many times. The genes are TRBV2 and TRBJ1-2; D remains unclear. Germline V lookup: CDR1 SNHLY, CDR2 FYNNEI. V dropped 4 bases and J dropped 0 bases, with 9 bases sitting between them. The CDR3 covers 14 residues. This CDR3 is CASSAESANYGYTF. CDR3 DNA sequence: TGTGCCAGCAGTGCGGAATCAGCTAACTATGGCTACACCTTC. Full variable domain (rest looked up from reference TRBV2 and TRBJ1-2): EPEVTQTPSHQVTQMGQEVILRCVPISNHLYFYWYRQILGQKVEFLVSFYNNEISEKSEIFDDQFSVERPDGSNFTLKIRSTKLEDSAMYFCASSAESANYGYTFGSGTRLTVV.

The rearrangement joins TRBV30 to TRBJ1-1; D uncertain. The V end lost 3 bases, the J end lost 0 bases, and 14 bases lay between the germline ends. Per the germline V gene, CDR1 is GTSNPN and CDR2 is SVGIG (reference sequence). The CDR3 runs to 15 residues. The CDR3 sequence is CAWRKMRGLNTEAFF. CDR3 DNA sequence: TGTGCCTGGAGGAAAATGCGAGGCTTGAACACTGAAGCTTTCTTT.